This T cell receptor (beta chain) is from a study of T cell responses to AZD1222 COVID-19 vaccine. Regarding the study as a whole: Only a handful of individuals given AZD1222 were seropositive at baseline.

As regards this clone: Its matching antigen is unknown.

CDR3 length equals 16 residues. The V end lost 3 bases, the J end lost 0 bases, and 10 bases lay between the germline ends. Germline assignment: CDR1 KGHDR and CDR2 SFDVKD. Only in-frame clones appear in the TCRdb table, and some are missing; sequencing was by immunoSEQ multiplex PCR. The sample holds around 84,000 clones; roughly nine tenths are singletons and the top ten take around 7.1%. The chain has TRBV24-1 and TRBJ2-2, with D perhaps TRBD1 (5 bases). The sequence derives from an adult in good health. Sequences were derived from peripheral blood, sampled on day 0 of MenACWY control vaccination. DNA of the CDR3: TGTGCCACCAGTGATAATGGACACGCGAACACCGGGGAGCTGTTTTTT. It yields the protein CATSDNGHANTGELFF.